This is a list of T cell receptor beta chains from one sample in a study of shared clonotypes between healthy human individuals. Clones were sequenced by immunoSEQ multiplex PCR, and TCRdb holds only the in-frame ones, with some missing. The table lists fewer than 1 million clones, around 96% of them singletons, with approximately 0.2% in the top ten. Sequenced: naive CD8+ T cells sorted from blood. The receptors shown here come from a man aged 25-45 years in good health. Both conserved end residues are part of each CDR3. The order of the fields is J gene, V gene, CDR3 protein.

TRBJ2-2,TRBV6-5,CASSYAGTSGVGELFF
TRBJ2-7,TRBV4-2,CASSQVETGTTYEQYF
TRBJ2-1,TRBV6-6,CASRTQGAYNEQFF
TRBJ2-7,TRBV6-5,CASSYSHPGQHYEQYF
TRBJ2-7,TRBV2,CASSTTNRGSSYEQYF
TRBJ2-7,TRBV19,CASSIMRTGNTYEQYF
TRBJ2-1,TRBV29-1,CSVPTSGYNEQFF
TRBJ2-7,TRBV7-3,CASSFGGKYEQYF
TRBJ2-7,TRBV27,CASSFRRREGEQYF
TRBJ2-7,TRBV9,CASSLGTGSYEQYF
TRBJ1-5,TRBV27,CASSRHGINQPQHF
TRBJ1-2,TRBV27,CASSSGQGPNYGYTF
TRBJ2-7,TRBV7-2,CASSLNRGTASYEQYF
TRBJ2-3,TRBV4-1,CASSLLGYTDTQYF
TRBJ2-2,TRBV7-9,CASSLIRGTNTGELFF
TRBJ2-2,TRBV2,CASSPFPGSSSTGELFF
TRBJ1-5,TRBV19,CASSIVDSSNQPQHF
TRBJ1-4,TRBV28,CASSPDRPNEKLFF
TRBJ2-3,TRBV7-6,CASSHFYTAGVGQDTQYF
TRBJ1-1,TRBV9,CASSLPAFF
TRBJ1-1,TRBV11-2,CASSLETVYTEAFF
TRBJ1-1,TRBV9,CASSSPAGNTEAFF